This entry lists 18 T cell receptor beta chains sequenced from one sample in a study of chemoradiotherapy in HPV16-positive cancers. Some clones are missing from TCRdb's copy, which holds only in-frame ones; the method was immunoSEQ multiplex PCR. The data contain roughly 14,000 clones, approximately 91% of them singletons. The sample consisted of blood, taken from a patient who underwent chemoradiotherapy. These receptor sequences come from a human donor with HPV-associated anogenital cancer.

The chain employs TRBV7-2 and TRBJ1-2; D gene ambiguous. Germline-derived CDR1 and CDR2 are SGHTA and FQGNSA. The CDR3 length is 13 residues. The V end lost 3 bases, the J end lost 3 bases, and 8 bases lay between the germline ends. CDR3 residues: CASSLAGHYGYTF. In nucleotides, the CDR3 is TGTGCCAGCAGCTTGGCAGGTCACTATGGCTACACCTTC.

This chain joins TRBV10-3 and TRBJ1-4, with 9 bases aligning to TRBD1. This CDR3 contains 15 residues. Unmatched junction bases numbered 10, after V lost 6 bases and J lost 8 bases. CDR1 is ENHRY and CDR2 is SYGVKD in the germline V gene. In nucleotides, the CDR3 is TGTGCCATCAGCCCTTCGGGACAGGGCCTGGAAAAACTGTTTTTT. Amino acids: CAISPSGQGLEKLFF.

The J gene is TRBJ2-6, the V gene TRBV11-3; D is uncertain. CDR1 and CDR2 (germline): SGHNT, YENEEA. V gave up 4 bases and J gave up 2 bases, with 9 bases separating them. CDR3 length: 15 amino acids. The CDR3 protein is CASSSLGAGANVLTF. The CDR3 nucleotides are TGTGCCAGCAGCTCTTTAGGAGCTGGGGCCAACGTCCTGACTTTC.

The chain links TRBV9 to TRBJ2-7, with D maybe TRBD1 (6 bases). CDR3 size: 16 residues. Germline lookup yields CDR1 SGDLS and CDR2 YYNGEE. The V end lost 4 bases, the J end lost 1 base, and 18 bases lay between the germline ends. CDR3 DNA: TGTGCCAGCAGCAAATCCTTGGGGGCTAGTTCCTACGAGCAGTACTTC. Its protein is CASSKSLGASSYEQYF.

The rearrangement links TRBV14 to TRBJ2-7, with D perhaps TRBD1 (5 bases). V dropped 3 bases and J dropped 2 bases, with 14 bases sitting between them. Germline CDR1 reads SGHDN; CDR2 reads FVKESK. CDR3 length equals 15 residues. The CDR3 protein is CASSHFPGSPYEQYF. The CDR3 DNA reads as TGTGCCAGCAGCCACTTTCCAGGGTCTCCCTACGAGCAGTACTTC.

A single count supports this clone. V gene TRBV18 combines with J gene TRBJ1-2, with D tentatively TRBD1 (6 bases). Germline V CDR1 and CDR2: KGHSH, LQKENI. CDR3 length: 18 residues. Trimming took 6 bases from V and 0 from J, leaving 23 bases between them. CDR3 sequence reads: CASSPPAGHGQANYGYTF. Here the CDR3 DNA reads TGTGCCAGCTCTCCTCCGGCGGGACACGGGCAAGCTAACTATGGCTACACCTTC. The full variable domain, completed using reference TRBV18 and TRBJ1-2, is NAGVMQNPRHLVRRRGQEARLRCSPMKGHSHVYWYRQLPEEGLKFMVYLQKENIIDESGMPKERFSAEFPKEGPSILRIQQVVRGDSAAYFCASSPPAGHGQANYGYTFGSGTRLTVV.

This chain links TRBV19 with TRBJ1-6, with TRBD1 identical over 11 bases. The CDR3 consists of 15 residues. The germline gives CDR1 LNHDA, CDR2 SQIVND (reference sequence). V trimming: 4 bases; J trimming: 9 bases; junction bases outside the gene matches: 5. The CDR3 DNA reads as TGTGCCAGTAGTACCTCCGGGACAGGGGGTTCACCCCTCCACTTT. Translated: CASSTSGTGGSPLHF.

This rearrangement joins TRBV7-9 to TRBJ2-1, with D possibly being TRBD2 (5 bases). CDR1 and CDR2 (germline): SEHNR, FQNEAQ (reference sequence). The CDR3 sequence is 17 residues long. V lost 3 bases and J 7 bases, leaving 22 bases between the germline ends. The CDR3 DNA reads as TGTGCCAGCAGCTTCCCCCGGGATGCAGCATACGGAAATGAGCAGTTCTTC. Its translation: CASSFPRDAAYGNEQFF.

The chain carries TRBV7-2 and TRBJ2-7; TRBD1 might be the D (6 bases). CDR3 length: 12 residues. Per germline, CDR1 SGHTA and CDR2 FQGNSA. V dropped 4 bases and J dropped 3 bases, with 7 bases sitting between them. The CDR3 region has the DNA TGTGCCAGCAGCTCACAGGGCTACGAGCAGTACTTC. Translated, it gives CASSSQGYEQYF. The full variable domain, with the rest looked up from reference TRBV7-2 and TRBJ2-7, is GAGVSQSPSNKVTEKGKDVELRCDPISGHTALYWYRQSLGQGLEFLIYFQGNSAPDKSGLPSDRFSAERTGGSVSTLTIQRTQQEDSAVYLCASSSQGYEQYFGPGTRLTVT.

The chain uses TRBV11-3 and TRBJ2-3; 9 bases agree with TRBD2. This CDR3 is built from 17 residues. The germline gives CDR1 SGHNT, CDR2 YENEEA. Unmatched junction bases numbered 11, after V lost 1 base and J lost 6 bases. CDR3 loop: CASSLVFTGTSSDTQYF. CDR3 sequence (DNA): TGTGCCAGCAGCTTAGTATTCACCGGGACTAGCAGCGATACGCAGTATTTT.

The chain recombines TRBV7-2 with TRBJ1-5; 7 nucleotides align to TRBD1. J was trimmed by 6 bases and V by 5 bases; bases with no gene match: 10. Germline loops: CDR1 SGHTA, CDR2 FQGNSA. The CDR3 runs 15 residues. CDR3 coding DNA: TGTGCCAGCAGCGTGCTGGAGGGGGCCGGTCAGCCCCAGCATTTT. It specifies CASSVLEGAGQPQHF.

The chain couples TRBV5-4 to TRBJ2-1; 11 bases map to TRBD2. Per the germline V gene, CDR1 is SGHNT and CDR2 is YYREEE (reference sequence). Unmatched junction bases numbered 4, after V lost 2 bases and J lost 6 bases. This CDR3 is 15 amino acids long. The CDR3: CASSFSGGAVNEQFF. CDR3 sequence (DNA): TGTGCCAGCAGCTTTAGCGGGGGGGCGGTCAATGAGCAGTTCTTC.

The chain is built from TRBV6-6 and TRBJ1-3; TRBD1 agrees at 8 bases. V was pared by 2 bases and J by 2 bases, with 2 bases of the junction left unmatched. This CDR3 spans 15 amino acids. The germline V gene has CDR1 MNHNY and CDR2 SVGAGI (reference sequence). In DNA, the CDR3 is TGTGCCAGCAGTTACCCAGGGGGCCCTGGAAACACCATATATTTT. Its protein product is CASSYPGGPGNTIYF.

J is TRBJ1-1 and V is TRBV7-2; maybe TRBD1 (6 bases). Trimming took 3 bases from V and 7 from J, leaving 18 bases between them. From germline, CDR1 is SGHTA and CDR2 FQGNSA. This CDR3 region has 15 residues. This CDR3 reads CASSFTYGTLLEAFF. CDR3 coding DNA: TGTGCCAGCAGCTTTACATACGGGACACTGCTTGAAGCTTTCTTT.

The rearrangement links TRBV7-3 to TRBJ2-2; either TRBD1 or TRBD2 may fit D (6 bases each). V was pared by 0 bases and J by 6 bases, with 14 bases between. CDR3 length: 16 residues. The germline V gene encodes CDR1 SGHTA and CDR2 FQGTGA. CDR3 region: CASSLTGGRPPGELFF. The DNA of the CDR3 is TGTGCCAGCAGCTTAACTGGGGGGCGACCTCCCGGGGAGCTGTTTTTT.

J is TRBJ2-1 and V is TRBV7-2, with D possibly TRBD2 on 5 matching bases. Trimming cost V 4 bases and J 0 bases, with 10 bases left between them. Germline CDR1 reads SGHTA; CDR2 reads FQGNSA. The CDR3 is 15 residues long. Written as DNA, the CDR3 is TGTGCCAGCAGCTACCGGGATCACTCCTACAATGAGCAGTTCTTC. This encodes CASSYRDHSYNEQFF.

The gene calls are TRBV30 and TRBJ1-5; D remains unclear. CDR1 GTSNPN and CDR2 SVGIG come from the germline V gene (reference sequence). This CDR3 comprises 13 residues. Trimming removed 3 bases at V and 0 bases at J, with 6 bases between. CDR3 sequence: CAWRTDSNQPQHF. The CDR3, as DNA: TGTGCCTGGAGGACCGATAGCAATCAGCCCCAGCATTTT.

The genes are TRBV19 and TRBJ2-7; 7 bases line up with TRBD1. V shed 6 bases and J 2 bases; nucleotides not matched to a gene: 10. Germline V gene lookup returns CDR1 LNHDA and CDR2 SQIVND (reference sequence). This CDR3 has 15 amino acids. The CDR3 reads CASRDRDSATYEQYF. The CDR3, as DNA: TGTGCCAGTAGGGACCGGGACAGCGCTACCTACGAGCAGTACTTC.